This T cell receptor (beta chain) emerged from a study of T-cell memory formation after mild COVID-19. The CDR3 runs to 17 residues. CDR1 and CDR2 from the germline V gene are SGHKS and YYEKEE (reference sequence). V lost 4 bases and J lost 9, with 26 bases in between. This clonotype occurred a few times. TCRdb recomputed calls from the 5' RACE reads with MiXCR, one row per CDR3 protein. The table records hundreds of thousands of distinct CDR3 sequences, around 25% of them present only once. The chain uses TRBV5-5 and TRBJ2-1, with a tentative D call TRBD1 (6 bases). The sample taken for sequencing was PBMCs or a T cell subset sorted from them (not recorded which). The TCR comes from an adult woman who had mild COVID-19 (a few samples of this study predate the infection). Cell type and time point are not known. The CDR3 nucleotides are TGTGCCAGCAGCCGCCACCTGACGACAGGCTCTCAGGGTGAGCAGTTCTTC. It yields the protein CASSRHLTTGSQGEQFF.